The clone carrying this TCR beta chain was counted only a few times. Antigen: not known. Template switching added a universal primer binding site, and final cDNA carried unique molecular identifiers. TCRdb reprocessed the 5' RACE reads with MiXCR, giving one entry per CDR3 protein. The sample has under 350,000 distinct CDR3 sequences, less than 9.5% seen once; the top ten hold approximately 6.5%. The V gene's germline CDR1 is SQVTM and CDR2 ANQGSEA. CDR3 length equals 14 residues. Trimming removed 6 bases at V and 0 bases at J, with 12 bases between. This sample was taken from a study of identical twins. Findings and caveats of the study: Insertions were fewer in abundant cord blood beta clonotypes, whereas memory repertoires showed none of this pattern.

The sample was also linked to a second study, of yellow fever vaccine responses in identical twins.

The specimen was CD8+ T cells sorted from blood. The TCR originated in a woman under 30 in good health. The genes are TRBV29-1 and TRBJ1-3, with a weak D call TRBD1 (5 bases). CDR3 protein: CSVHHQGSGNTIYF. DNA of the CDR3: TGCAGCGTCCACCACCAGGGCTCTGGAAACACCATATATTTT.